This TCR beta chain was recovered during a study of Ad26.COV2.S vaccination and SARS-CoV-2 variants. The table came from immunoSEQ multiplex PCR; TCRdb's copy has only in-frame clones and leaves some out. The repertoire holds about 350,000 clones, with 92% as singletons. CDR1 and CDR2 from the germline V gene are SGHTA and FQGNSA. The J segment lost 3 bases and the V segment lost 6 bases, leaving 6 bases of the junction unmatched. This CDR3 comprises 14 residues. The chain joins TRBV7-2 to TRBJ2-7, with TRBD1 matching 9 bases. This sequence originates from a human donor who had recovered from COVID-19. The sequenced sample was peripheral blood, obtained after recovery from COVID-19. Here the CDR3 reads CASRGDRASYEQYF. The CDR3 bases are TGTGCCAGCAGGGGGGACAGGGCAAGCTACGAGCAGTACTTC.